A selection of T cell receptor beta chains follows, all from one sample in a study of blood T cell repertoires in COVID-19. Assay: immunoSEQ multiplex PCR; the TCRdb copy retains only in-frame clones and omits some. This table holds approximately 300,000 clones, roughly nine tenths found once. The material sequenced was PBMCs or T cells enriched from blood (not recorded which). The receptors come from a woman between 25 and 40 years old who had recovered from COVID-19. The CDR3 runs from the conserved cysteine through the conserved F or W. Each record gives: D gene, J gene, V gene, CDR3 DNA, CDR3 protein. A D gene is named only where the DNA matches it firmly.

d_call: NA
j_call: TRBJ2-7
v_call: TRBV7-2
cdr3_nt: TGTGCCAGCAGCGGTGCTCCGGGGGCCTACGAGCAGTACTTC
cdr3_aa: CASSGAPGAYEQYF

d_call: TRBD1
j_call: TRBJ1-1
v_call: TRBV5-1
cdr3_nt: TGCGCCAGCAGCCGGTGGACAGGGACGTTAGGCACTGAAGCTTTCTTT
cdr3_aa: CASSRWTGTLGTEAFF

d_call: NA
j_call: TRBJ2-1
v_call: TRBV27
cdr3_nt: TGTGCCAGCAGTTTACCGGGGTATGAGCAGTTCTTC
cdr3_aa: CASSLPGYEQFF

d_call: TRBD1
j_call: TRBJ2-1
v_call: TRBV7-2
cdr3_nt: TGTGCCAGCAACCGGGACAGGGGTAGCAATGAGCAGTTCTTC
cdr3_aa: CASNRDRGSNEQFF

d_call: TRBD1
j_call: TRBJ2-7
v_call: TRBV7-6
cdr3_nt: TGTGCCAGCAGCCTTCTTTATGAGGGACAGCCCTACGAGCAGTACTTC
cdr3_aa: CASSLLYEGQPYEQYF

d_call: NA
j_call: TRBJ1-3
v_call: TRBV7-9
cdr3_nt: TGTGCCAGCAGCTTAGCAGGAGATATCTACTCTGGAAACACCATATATTTT
cdr3_aa: CASSLAGDIYSGNTIYF

d_call: NA
j_call: TRBJ1-5
v_call: TRBV4-2
cdr3_nt: TGTGCCAGCAGCCAAGATGATGTTGCGGGGGCCCAGCATTTT
cdr3_aa: CASSQDDVAGAQHF

d_call: NA
j_call: TRBJ1-1
v_call: TRBV10-3
cdr3_nt: TGTGCCATCAGTGTAGAAGGAGGGGACACTGAAGCTTTCTTT
cdr3_aa: CAISVEGGDTEAFF

d_call: NA
j_call: TRBJ2-1
v_call: TRBV3-1/TRBV3-2
cdr3_nt: TGTGCCAGCAGCCCTCCCGGGAGTATTAGGAATGAGCAGTTCTTC
cdr3_aa: CASSPPGSIRNEQFF

d_call: NA
j_call: TRBJ2-2
v_call: TRBV30
cdr3_nt: TGTGCCTGGAGTGTACGGCTCGGGGTGTGGACCGGGGAGCTGTTTTTT
cdr3_aa: CAWSVRLGVWTGELFF